This T cell receptor (beta chain) comes out of a study of shared clonotypes between healthy human individuals. In the naive CD8 group, cells lacked CD45RO and were positively selected for CCR7, so terminally differentiated effector memory CD45RA+ cells were left out. Generated by immunoSEQ multiplex PCR, the TCRdb table keeps only in-frame clones and is missing some. The data hold 550,000 to 600,000 clones, with roughly 98% observed a single time. The sequencing input was naive CD8+ T cells sorted from blood. This clonotype originated in a man aged 30 to 39 in good health.

The CDR3 here is CASSFLLRLAGDQTGELFF. Written as DNA, the CDR3 is TGTGCCAGCAGCTTTCTACTCCGACTAGCGGGAGACCAGACCGGGGAGCTGTTTTTT. V is TRBV5-6 and J is TRBJ2-2, with 12 bases aligning to TRBD2. Germline-derived CDR1 and CDR2 are SGHDT and YYEEEE. Trimming removed 2 bases from V and 5 bases from J; junction bases left unmatched: 13. CDR3 length: 19 amino acids.